This is a list of T cell receptor beta chains from one sample in a study of cytomegalovirus exposure and HLA in healthy donors. Clones were sequenced by immunoSEQ multiplex PCR, and TCRdb holds only the in-frame ones, with some missing. The data show approximately 100,000 clones, under 85% seen once. Sequences were obtained from PBMCs. These receptors were collected from a man aged 35 to 55 in good health and CMV-seronegative. CDR3s include the opening cysteine and the closing phenylalanine or tryptophan. A D gene is named only where the DNA matches it firmly. Some rows mark clone size as missing; the rest say once, few, many or name a class of expanded clone.

V	size	J	D	DNA	CDR3
TRBV13	few	TRBJ2-7	TRBD1	TGTGCCAGCAGCTCACAGGGGCCGACCTACGAGCAGTACTTC	CASSSQGPTYEQYF
TRBV9	.	TRBJ1-2	TRBD1	TGTGCCAGCAGCGAGGGGGACAGCCCCTATGGCTACACCTTC	CASSEGDSPYGYTF
TRBV7-9	.	TRBJ2-7	TRBD1	TGTGCCAGCAGCTTCCTACAGGGGAAGTTCGACGAGCAGTACTTC	CASSFLQGKFDEQYF
TRBV5-1	.	TRBJ1-3	.	TGCGCCAGCAGCTCCGGAGGGGCGGGTGGAAACACCATATATTTT	CASSSGGAGGNTIYF
TRBV9	.	TRBJ2-4	TRBD1	TGTGCCAGCAGCGACCGGGACAGCTCGAAAAACATTCAGTACTTC	CASSDRDSSKNIQYF
TRBV9	.	TRBJ2-7	.	TGTGCCAGCAGCGACAGGACCTACGAGCAGTACTTC	CASSDRTYEQYF
TRBV5-1	.	TRBJ2-3	.	TGCGCCAGCAGTCTTGGAGTCAGCGGCACAGATACGCAGTATTTT	CASSLGVSGTDTQYF
TRBV7-9	.	TRBJ1-1	TRBD1	TGTTCCAGCAGACAGGGGGCGAACACTGAAGCTTTCTTT	CSSRQGANTEAFF
TRBV5-8	.	TRBJ1-1	TRBD1	TGTGCCAGCAGCTTAACCCCCGGGACAGGGGGGGGAGCTTTCTTT	CASSLTPGTGGGAFF
TRBV19	few	TRBJ1-2	TRBD1	TGTGCCAGTAGTGATAGGGGGCTCGGCTATGGCTACACCTTC	CASSDRGLGYGYTF
TRBV14	.	TRBJ2-7	TRBD1	TGTGCCAGCAGCCAAGGACAGGGGGCTCGTTACGAGCAGTACTTC	CASSQGQGARYEQYF
TRBV7-9	few	TRBJ1-2	.	TGTTCCAGCAGCTTCCCGTTTACTACGTATGGCTACACCTTC	CSSSFPFTTYGYTF
TRBV27	.	TRBJ1-1	.	TGTGCCAGCAGTTGGTCAGGGGCGAACACTGAAGCTTTCTTT	CASSWSGANTEAFF
TRBV6-1	once	TRBJ1-2	.	TGTGCCAGCAGTGAAGGGGGGCAGGTAGCTAACTATGGCTACACCTTC	CASSEGGQVANYGYTF
TRBV7-6	.	TRBJ1-1	TRBD1	TGTGCCAGCAGCCCGACAGGGGGCGCCGGATCGGACACTGAAGCTTTCTTT	CASSPTGGAGSDTEAFF
TRBV28	.	TRBJ1-5	TRBD1	TGTGCCAGCAGTTTTGGGTTGCGGACAGGGAGACAGCCCCAGCATTTT	CASSFGLRTGRQPQHF
TRBV5-8	.	TRBJ1-1	TRBD1	TGTGCCAGCAGCCGGCTAGGGGGCGGGACTGAAGCTTTCTTT	CASSRLGGGTEAFF
TRBV18	.	TRBJ2-7	TRBD1	TGTGCCAGCTCACCACCGGGACAGGGTTTCTACGAGCAGTACTTC	CASSPPGQGFYEQYF
TRBV20-1	.	TRBJ2-1	.	TGCAGTGTTATCCCGTACAATGAGCAGTTCTTC	CSVIPYNEQFF
TRBV6-1	.	TRBJ2-3	.	TGTGCCAGCAGTGAAGCCAGGACAGATACGCAGTATTTT	CASSEARTDTQYF
TRBV18	few	TRBJ1-1	TRBD1	TGTGCCAGCTCATCGGGACAGGGAGGTTCGTACACTGAAGCTTTCTTT	CASSSGQGGSYTEAFF
TRBV28	.	TRBJ1-2	TRBD1	TGTGCCAGCACCCCGGGACAGCCCTATGGCTACACCTTC	CASTPGQPYGYTF
TRBV19	.	TRBJ1-2	.	TGTGCCAGTAGTATAGAATCCGGACACCACTATGGCTACACCTTC	CASSIESGHHYGYTF
TRBV10-3	once	TRBJ1-2	.	TGTGCCACTCGGGGAGGGACGGACTATGGCTACACCTTC	CATRGGTDYGYTF
TRBV10-3	.	TRBJ1-2	.	TGTGCCATCAGTGAGGGGGGGATCGGCTACACCTTC	CAISEGGIGYTF
TRBV28	.	TRBJ1-4	TRBD1	TGTGCCAGCGGGACAGGGGCGTTTAATGAAAAACTGTTTTTT	CASGTGAFNEKLFF